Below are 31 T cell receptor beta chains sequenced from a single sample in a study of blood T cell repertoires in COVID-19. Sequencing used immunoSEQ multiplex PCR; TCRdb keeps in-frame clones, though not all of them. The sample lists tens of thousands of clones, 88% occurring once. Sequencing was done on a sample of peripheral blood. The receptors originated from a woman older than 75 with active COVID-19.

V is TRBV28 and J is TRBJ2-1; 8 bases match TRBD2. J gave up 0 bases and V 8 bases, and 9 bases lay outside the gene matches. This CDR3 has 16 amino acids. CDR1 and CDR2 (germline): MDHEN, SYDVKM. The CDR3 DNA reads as TGTGCCAGCTATAATAGCGGGATTGGCTCCTACAATGAGCAGTTCTTC. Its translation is CASYNSGIGSYNEQFF. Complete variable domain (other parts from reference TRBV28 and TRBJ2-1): DVKVTQSSRYLVKRTGEKVFLECVQDMDHENMFWYRQDPGLGLRLIYFSYDVKMKEKGDIPEGYSVSREKKERFSLILESASTNQTSMYLCASYNSGIGSYNEQFFGPGTRLTVL.

CDR3 nucleotide sequence: TGTGCCAGCTCACCGCCGGGGGGATACCTTTACGAGCAGTACTTC. It yields the protein CASSPPGGYLYEQYF. The chain couples TRBV18 to TRBJ2-7; TRBD2 matches at 7 bases. The CDR3 is 15 amino acids. Germline lookup yields CDR1 KGHSH and CDR2 LQKENI. The trim removed 3 bases at V and 4 bases at J, leaving 9 bases unmatched.

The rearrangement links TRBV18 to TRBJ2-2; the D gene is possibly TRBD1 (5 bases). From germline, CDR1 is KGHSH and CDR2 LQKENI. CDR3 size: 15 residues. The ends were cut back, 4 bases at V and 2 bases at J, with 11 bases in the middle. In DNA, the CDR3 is TGTGCCAGCTCACGGGATGGGGCAAACACCGGGGAGCTGTTTTTT. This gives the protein CASSRDGANTGELFF.

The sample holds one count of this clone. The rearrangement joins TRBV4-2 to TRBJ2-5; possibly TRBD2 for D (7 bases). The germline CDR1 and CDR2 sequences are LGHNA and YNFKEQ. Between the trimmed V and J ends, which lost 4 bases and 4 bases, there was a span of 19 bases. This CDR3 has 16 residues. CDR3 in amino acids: CASSPAQVGGGETQYF. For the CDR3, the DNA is TGTGCCAGCAGCCCGGCCCAGGTGGGAGGGGGAGAGACCCAGTACTTC.

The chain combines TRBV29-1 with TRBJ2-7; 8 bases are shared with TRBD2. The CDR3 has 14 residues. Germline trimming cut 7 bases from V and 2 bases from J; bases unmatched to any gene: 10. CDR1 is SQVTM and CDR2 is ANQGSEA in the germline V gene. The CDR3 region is CSAKRRGVAYEQYF. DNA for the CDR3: TGCAGCGCCAAGAGGCGGGGGGTCGCCTACGAGCAGTACTTC.

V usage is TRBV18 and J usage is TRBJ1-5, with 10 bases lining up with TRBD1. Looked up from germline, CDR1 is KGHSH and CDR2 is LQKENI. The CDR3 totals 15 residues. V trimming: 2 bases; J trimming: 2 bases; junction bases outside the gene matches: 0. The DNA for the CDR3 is TGTGCCAGCTCACCAGGGACAGGGGGCAATCAGCCCCAGCATTTT. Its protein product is CASSPGTGGNQPQHF.

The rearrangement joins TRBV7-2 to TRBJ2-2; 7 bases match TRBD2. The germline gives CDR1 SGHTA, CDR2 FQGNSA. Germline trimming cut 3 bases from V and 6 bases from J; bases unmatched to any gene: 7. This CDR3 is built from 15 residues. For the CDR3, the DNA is TGTGCCAGCAGCTTTTTGGCGGGAGTAGCCGGGGAGCTGTTTTTT. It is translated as CASSFLAGVAGELFF.

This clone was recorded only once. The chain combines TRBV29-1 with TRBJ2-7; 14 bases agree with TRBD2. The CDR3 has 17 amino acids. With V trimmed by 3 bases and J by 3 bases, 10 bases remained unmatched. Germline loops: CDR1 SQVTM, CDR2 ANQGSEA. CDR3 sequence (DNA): TGCAGCGTTGAGAGACTAGCGGGAGGGCCGTTCGGCTACGAGCAGTACTTC. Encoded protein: CSVERLAGGPFGYEQYF.

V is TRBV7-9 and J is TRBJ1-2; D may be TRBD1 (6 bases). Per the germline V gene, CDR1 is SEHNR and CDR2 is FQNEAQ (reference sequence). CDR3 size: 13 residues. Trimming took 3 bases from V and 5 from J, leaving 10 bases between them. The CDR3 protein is CASSFAGAYGYTF. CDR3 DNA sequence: TGTGCCAGCAGCTTTGCAGGGGCGTATGGCTACACCTTC.

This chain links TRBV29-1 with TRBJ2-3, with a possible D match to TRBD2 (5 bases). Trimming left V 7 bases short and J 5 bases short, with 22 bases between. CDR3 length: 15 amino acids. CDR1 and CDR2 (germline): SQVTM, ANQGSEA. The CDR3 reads CSAALRVGEVDTQYF. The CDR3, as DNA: TGCAGCGCCGCCCTTCGTGTGGGAGAGGTAGATACGCAGTATTTT.

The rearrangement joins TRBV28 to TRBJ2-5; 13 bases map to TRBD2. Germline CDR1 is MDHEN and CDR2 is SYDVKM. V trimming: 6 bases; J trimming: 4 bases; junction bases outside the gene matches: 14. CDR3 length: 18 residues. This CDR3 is CASSSRTSGSVLRETQYF. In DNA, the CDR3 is TGTGCCAGCAGCTCCAGGACTAGCGGGAGTGTTCTGAGAGAGACCCAGTACTTC.

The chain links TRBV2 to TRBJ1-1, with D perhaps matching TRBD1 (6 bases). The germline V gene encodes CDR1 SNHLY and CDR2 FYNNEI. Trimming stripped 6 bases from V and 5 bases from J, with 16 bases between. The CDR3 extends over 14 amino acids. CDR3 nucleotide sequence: TGTGCCAGCAGGGAAAGGAGCAGGGGAACTGAAGCTTTCTTT. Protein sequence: CASRERSRGTEAFF.

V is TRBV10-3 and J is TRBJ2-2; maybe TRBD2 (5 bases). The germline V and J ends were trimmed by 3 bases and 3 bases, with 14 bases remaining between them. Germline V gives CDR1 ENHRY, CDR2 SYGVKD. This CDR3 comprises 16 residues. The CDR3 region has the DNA TGTGCCATCAGTGAATGGACTCTCGAGGACACCGGGGAGCTGTTTTTT. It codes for CAISEWTLEDTGELFF.

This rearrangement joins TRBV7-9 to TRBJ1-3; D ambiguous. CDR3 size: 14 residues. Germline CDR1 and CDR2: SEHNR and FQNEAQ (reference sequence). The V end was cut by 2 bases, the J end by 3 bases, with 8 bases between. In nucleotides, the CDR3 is TGTGCCAGCAGCTTAAGAACGAGTGGAAACACCATATATTTT. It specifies CASSLRTSGNTIYF.

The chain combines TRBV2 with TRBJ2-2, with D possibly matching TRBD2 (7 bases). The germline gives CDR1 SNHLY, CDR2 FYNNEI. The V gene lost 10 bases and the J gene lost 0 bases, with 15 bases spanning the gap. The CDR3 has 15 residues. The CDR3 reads CATKKGGANTGELFF. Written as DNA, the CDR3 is TGTGCCACCAAAAAAGGGGGGGCGAACACCGGGGAGCTGTTTTTT.

This CDR3 is CASSSDRSGASYEQYF. CDR3 nucleotides: TGTGCCAGCAGTTCGGACAGGTCTGGGGCCTCCTACGAGCAGTACTTC. The chain links TRBV6-2 or TRBV6-3 to TRBJ2-7; 7 bases match TRBD1. Trimming took 4 bases from V and 0 from J; bases not matched to a gene: 9. The CDR3 has 16 residues. Germline V gene sequence: CDR1 MNHEY, CDR2 SVGEGT.

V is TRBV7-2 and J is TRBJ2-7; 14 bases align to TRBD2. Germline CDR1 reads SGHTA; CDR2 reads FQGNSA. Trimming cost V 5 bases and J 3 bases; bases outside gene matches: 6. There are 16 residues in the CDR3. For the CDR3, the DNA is TGTGCCAGCAGCCCGGGACTAGCGGGAGTTGTCTACGAGCAGTACTTC. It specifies CASSPGLAGVVYEQYF. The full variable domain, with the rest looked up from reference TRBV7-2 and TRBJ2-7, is GAGVSQSPSNKVTEKGKDVELRCDPISGHTALYWYRQSLGQGLEFLIYFQGNSAPDKSGLPSDRFSAERTGGSVSTLTIQRTQQEDSAVYLCASSPGLAGVVYEQYFGPGTRLTVT.

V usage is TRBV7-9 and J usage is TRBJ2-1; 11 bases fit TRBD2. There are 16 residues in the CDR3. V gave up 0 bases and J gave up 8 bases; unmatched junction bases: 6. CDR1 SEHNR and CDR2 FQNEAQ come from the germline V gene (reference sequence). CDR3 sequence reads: CASSLASGRGVDEQFF. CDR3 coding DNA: TGTGCCAGCAGCTTAGCTAGCGGGAGGGGTGTGGATGAGCAGTTCTTC.

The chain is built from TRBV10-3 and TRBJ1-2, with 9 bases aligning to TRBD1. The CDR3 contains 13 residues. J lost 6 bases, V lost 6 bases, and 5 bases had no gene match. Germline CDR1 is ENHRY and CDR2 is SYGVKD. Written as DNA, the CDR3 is TGTGCCATCAGCTACAGGGGGCAAGATGGCTACACCTTC. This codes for CAISYRGQDGYTF.

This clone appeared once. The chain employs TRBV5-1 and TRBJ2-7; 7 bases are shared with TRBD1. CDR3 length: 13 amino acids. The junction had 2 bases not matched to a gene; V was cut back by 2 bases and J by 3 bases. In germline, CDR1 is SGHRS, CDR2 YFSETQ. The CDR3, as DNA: TGCGCCAGCAGCTTTGGACAGGACTACGAGCAGTACTTC. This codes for CASSFGQDYEQYF.

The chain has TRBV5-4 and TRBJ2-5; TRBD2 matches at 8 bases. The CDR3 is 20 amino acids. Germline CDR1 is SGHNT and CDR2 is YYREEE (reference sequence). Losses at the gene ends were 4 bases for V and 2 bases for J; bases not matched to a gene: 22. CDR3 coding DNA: TGTGCCAGCAGCCCGGCGGGATTGGGGCTAGCGGGCTACACACAAGAGACCCAGTACTTC. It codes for CASSPAGLGLAGYTQETQYF.

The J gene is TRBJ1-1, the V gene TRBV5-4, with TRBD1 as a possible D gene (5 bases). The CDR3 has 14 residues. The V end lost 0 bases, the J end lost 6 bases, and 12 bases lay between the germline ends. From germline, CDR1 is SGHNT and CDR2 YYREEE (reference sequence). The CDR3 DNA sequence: TGTGCCAGCAGCTTGGGGTCAGGACAATCTGAAGCTTTCTTT. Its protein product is CASSLGSGQSEAFF. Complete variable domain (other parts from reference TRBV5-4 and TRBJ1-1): ETGVTQSPTHLIKTRGQQVTLRCSSQSGHNTVSWYQQALGQGPQFIFQYYREEENGRGNFPPRFSGLQFPNYSSELNVNALELDDSALYLCASSLGSGQSEAFFGQGTRLTVV.

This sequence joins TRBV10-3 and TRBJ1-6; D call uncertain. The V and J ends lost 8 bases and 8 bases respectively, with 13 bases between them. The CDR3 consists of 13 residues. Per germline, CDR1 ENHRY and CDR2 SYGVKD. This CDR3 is CAISLGLDSPLHF. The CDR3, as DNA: TGTGCCATCTCGTTGGGCCTCGATTCACCCCTCCACTTT.

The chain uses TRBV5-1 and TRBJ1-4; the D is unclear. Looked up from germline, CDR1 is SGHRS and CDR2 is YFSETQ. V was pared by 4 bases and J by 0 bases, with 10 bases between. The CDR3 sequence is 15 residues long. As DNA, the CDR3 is TGCGCCAGCAGCCCTACCTCTGCAACTAATGAAAAACTGTTTTTT. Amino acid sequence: CASSPTSATNEKLFF. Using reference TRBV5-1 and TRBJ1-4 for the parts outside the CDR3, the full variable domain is KAGVTQTPRYLIKTRGQQVTLSCSPISGHRSVSWYQQTPGQGLQFLFEYFSETQRNKGNFPGRFSGRQFSNSRSEMNVSTLELGDSALYLCASSPTSATNEKLFFGSGTQLSVL.

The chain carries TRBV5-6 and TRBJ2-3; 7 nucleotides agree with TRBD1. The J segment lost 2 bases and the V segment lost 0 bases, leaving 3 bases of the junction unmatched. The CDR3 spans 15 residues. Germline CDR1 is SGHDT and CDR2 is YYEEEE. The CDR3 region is CASSLAGTDTDTQYF. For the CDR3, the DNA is TGTGCCAGCAGCTTGGCGGGGACAGACACAGATACGCAGTATTTT.

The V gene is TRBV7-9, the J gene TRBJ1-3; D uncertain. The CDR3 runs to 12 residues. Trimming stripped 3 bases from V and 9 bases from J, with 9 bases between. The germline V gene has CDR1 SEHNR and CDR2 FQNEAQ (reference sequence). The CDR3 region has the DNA TGTGCCAGCAGCTTGTGGGCCGGCACCATATATTTT. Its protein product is CASSLWAGTIYF.

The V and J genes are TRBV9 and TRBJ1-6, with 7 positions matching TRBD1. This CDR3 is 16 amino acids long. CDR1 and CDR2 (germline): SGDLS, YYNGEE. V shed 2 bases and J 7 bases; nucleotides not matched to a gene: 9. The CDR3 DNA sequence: TGTGCCAGCAGCGTGACACAGACAGGGATGAATTCACCCCTCCACTTT. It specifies CASSVTQTGMNSPLHF.

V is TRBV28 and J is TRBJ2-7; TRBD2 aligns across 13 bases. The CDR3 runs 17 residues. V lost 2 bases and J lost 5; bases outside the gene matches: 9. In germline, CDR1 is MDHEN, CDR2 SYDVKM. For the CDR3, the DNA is TGTGCCAGCAGTTTAACAGAACTAGCGGGAGGGCCACACGAGCAGTACTTC. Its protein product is CASSLTELAGGPHEQYF.

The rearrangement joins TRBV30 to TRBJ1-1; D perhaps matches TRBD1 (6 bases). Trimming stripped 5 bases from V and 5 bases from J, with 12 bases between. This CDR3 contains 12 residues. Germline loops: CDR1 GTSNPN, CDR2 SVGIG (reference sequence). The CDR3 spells CAWGGRETEAFF. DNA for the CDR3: TGTGCCTGGGGGGGCAGGGAAACTGAAGCTTTCTTT.

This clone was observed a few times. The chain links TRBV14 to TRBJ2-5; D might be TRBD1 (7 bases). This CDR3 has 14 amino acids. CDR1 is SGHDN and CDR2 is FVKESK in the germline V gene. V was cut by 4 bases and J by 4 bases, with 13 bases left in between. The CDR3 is CASSPRQGGETQYF. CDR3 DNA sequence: TGTGCCAGCAGCCCAAGACAGGGAGGAGAGACCCAGTACTTC.

CDR3 residues: CASSHPRQGRNEQFF. The CDR3 region has the DNA TGCGCCAGCAGCCATCCACGACAGGGGAGAAATGAGCAGTTCTTC. The gene calls are TRBV4-3 and TRBJ2-1; 8 bases are shared with TRBD1. CDR3 length: 15 residues. The germline V gene has CDR1 LGHNA and CDR2 YSLEER. The junction had 8 bases not matched to a gene; V was cut back by 3 bases and J by 7 bases.